This T cell receptor (beta chain) was profiled in a study of T cell changes during pregnancy in multiple sclerosis. The CDR3 totals 14 residues. CDR1 is SNHLY, CDR2 FYNNEI, per germline. After removal of 7 bases from V and 3 bases from J, the junction contained 6 bases not matched to a gene. The method was immunoSEQ multiplex PCR; TCRdb's version includes in-frame clones alone and lacks a portion of them. This table holds 80,000 to 100,000 clones, 80% to 95% found once. The sequenced sample was peripheral blood, obtained after pregnancy. The sequence came from a female donor with multiple sclerosis, enrolled in a pregnancy study. V and J are TRBV2 and TRBJ1-1, with 9 positions matching TRBD1. The CDR3 loop reads CASTRDRADTEAFF. The CDR3 coding sequence is TGTGCCAGCACGAGGGACAGGGCAGACACTGAAGCTTTCTTT.